Presented here are 29 T cell receptor beta chains from one specimen sequenced in a study of cytomegalovirus exposure and HLA in healthy donors. TCRdb's copy holds only in-frame clones and misses some; the assay was immunoSEQ multiplex PCR. The table lists roughly 73,000 clones, approximately 95% of them singletons, with roughly 1.6% in the top ten. The material sequenced was PBMCs. Receptors originate from a young man in good health and CMV-seropositive.

The CDR3 loop reads CASSQTRLAASTDTQYF. CDR3 nucleotide sequence: TGTGCCAGCAGTCAAACTAGACTAGCGGCTAGCACAGATACGCAGTATTTT. This chain connects TRBV27 to TRBJ2-3; 9 nucleotides match TRBD2. The junction had 9 bases not matched to a gene; V was cut back by 5 bases and J by 0 bases. From germline, CDR1 is MNHEY and CDR2 SMNVEV (reference sequence). There are 17 residues in the CDR3.

This rearrangement joins TRBV28 to TRBJ1-5, with 8 positions matching TRBD1. The length of the CDR3 is 15 residues. The V gene's germline CDR1 is MDHEN and CDR2 SYDVKM. Losses at the gene ends were 7 bases for V and 6 bases for J; bases not matched to a gene: 11. The CDR3 reads CASTLDRGTSQPQHF. The CDR3, as DNA: TGTGCCAGCACTCTCGACAGGGGAACGAGTCAGCCCCAGCATTTT. The full variable domain, with the rest looked up from reference TRBV28 and TRBJ1-5, is DVKVTQSSRYLVKRTGEKVFLECVQDMDHENMFWYRQDPGLGLRLIYFSYDVKMKEKGDIPEGYSVSREKKERFSLILESASTNQTSMYLCASTLDRGTSQPQHFGDGTRLSIL.

This chain joins TRBV7-2 and TRBJ1-2, with 9 nucleotides matching TRBD1. Trimming cost V 1 base and J 6 bases; bases outside gene matches: 9. In germline, CDR1 is SGHTA, CDR2 FQGNSA. The CDR3 extends over 16 amino acids. The CDR3 loop is CASSLDSTGGANGYTF. The DNA for the CDR3 is TGTGCCAGCAGCTTAGACTCAACAGGGGGCGCGAATGGCTACACCTTC.

Written as DNA, the CDR3 is TGTGCCAGCAGATTACTTGTGGGACTAGCGGACCAAGAGACCCAGTACTTC. Protein product: CASRLLVGLADQETQYF. This rearrangement joins TRBV5-5 to TRBJ2-5; 11 bases line up with TRBD2. The germline V gene encodes CDR1 SGHKS and CDR2 YYEKEE (reference sequence). V dropped 5 bases and J dropped 0; count of bases not matched to a gene: 9. The CDR3 consists of 17 residues.

The chain has TRBV7-2 and TRBJ2-2; possibly TRBD2 for D (7 bases). CDR1 is SGHTA and CDR2 is FQGNSA in the germline V gene. The CDR3 contains 17 residues. V was cut by 5 bases and J by 1 base, with 17 bases left in between. CDR3 amino acids: CASSPGGLGGNTGELFF. In DNA form, the CDR3 reads TGTGCCAGCAGCCCCGGGGGGCTGGGGGGGAACACCGGGGAGCTGTTTTTT. Based on the CDR3 plus reference TRBV7-2 and TRBJ2-2, the full variable domain is GAGVSQSPSNKVTEKGKDVELRCDPISGHTALYWYRQSLGQGLEFLIYFQGNSAPDKSGLPSDRFSAERTGGSVSTLTIQRTQQEDSAVYLCASSPGGLGGNTGELFFGEGSRLTVL.

In the case of this clone: The junction does not match germline at one end; this may be a read error. The chain recombines TRBV7-7 with TRBJ2-5, with D possibly being TRBD1 (6 bases). Germline loops: CDR1 SSHAT, CDR2 FNYEAQ (reference sequence). This CDR3 is built from 17 residues. The CDR3 DNA sequence: TGTGCTAGCAGCCCAAGGGGGACGGTTGGAGTCCAAGAGACCCAGTACTTC. It encodes CASSPRGTVGVQETQYF.

The chain is built from TRBV2 and TRBJ2-1; TRBD1 aligns across 7 bases. The CDR3 consists of 15 residues. Germline CDR1 is SNHLY and CDR2 is FYNNEI. After removal of 3 bases from V and 2 bases from J, the junction contained 4 bases not matched to a gene. CDR3 residues: CASSDGQGAYNEQFF. CDR3 nucleotides: TGTGCCAGCAGTGACGGCCAGGGGGCCTACAATGAGCAGTTCTTC.

V gene TRBV7-9 combines with J gene TRBJ1-1; TRBD1 matches at 7 bases. CDR1 and CDR2 from the germline V gene are SEHNR and FQNEAQ (reference sequence). The CDR3 runs to 16 residues. V was clipped by 0 bases and J by 6 bases; unmatched bases: 10. The CDR3 region is CASSLAGPGQPAEAFF. The CDR3 DNA follows: TGTGCCAGCAGCTTAGCGGGTCCGGGACAGCCCGCTGAAGCTTTCTTT.

The sample holds one count of this clone. The chain carries TRBV9 and TRBJ2-2, with D tentatively TRBD2 (5 bases). V was shortened by 4 bases and J by 2 bases, with 21 bases between the two germline ends. The CDR3 has 18 amino acids. The germline V gene encodes CDR1 SGDLS and CDR2 YYNGEE. CDR3 loop: CASSPPDGKVANTGELFF. In nucleotides, the CDR3 is TGTGCCAGCAGCCCCCCCGACGGGAAGGTAGCTAACACCGGGGAGCTGTTTTTT.

This chain links TRBV5-1 with TRBJ1-2, with TRBD1 matching 9 bases. V shed 7 bases, J shed 6 bases, and the junction held 10 bases outside the gene matches. CDR1 is SGHRS and CDR2 is YFSETQ in the germline V gene. This CDR3 contains 14 residues. The CDR3 nucleotides are TGCGCCAGCTCCTCCGGGACAGGGTCGGATGGCTACACCTTC. Translating gives CASSSGTGSDGYTF.

This clone was found once. The chain employs TRBV19 and TRBJ1-2, with D maybe TRBD1 (5 bases). The ends were cut back, 10 bases at V and 0 bases at J, with 12 bases in the middle. The CDR3 contains 13 residues. Germline values: CDR1 LNHDA, CDR2 SQIVND (reference sequence). CDR3 DNA sequence: TGTGCCATAAGGCGGGACCCTAACTATGGCTACACCTTC. Protein: CAIRRDPNYGYTF.

The chain links TRBV6-1 to TRBJ2-7, with D possibly being TRBD1 (6 bases). The germline V gene has CDR1 MNHNS and CDR2 SASEGT. The CDR3 has 14 residues. Trimming left V 5 bases short and J 2 bases short, with 13 bases between. DNA for the CDR3: TGTGCCAGCAGTAGGGGGACCGTAACCTACGAGCAGTACTTC. It codes for CASSRGTVTYEQYF.

V is TRBV28 and J is TRBJ1-5; TRBD1 matches 10 bases. The ends lost 4 bases at V and 2 bases at J; junction bases unmatched: 8. Germline V CDR1 and CDR2: MDHEN, SYDVKM. CDR3 length: 17 residues. Written as DNA, the CDR3 is TGTGCCAGCAGTTCGGGACAGGGGATTTCTCGCAATCAGCCCCAGCATTTT. Translation gives CASSSGQGISRNQPQHF.

The rearrangement uses TRBV19 and TRBJ2-3; D not certain. CDR1 and CDR2 from the germline V gene are LNHDA and SQIVND (reference sequence). With 4 bases removed from V and 5 bases from J, the gap between germline ends came to 16 bases. CDR3 length equals 15 residues. The CDR3 loop reads CASSRGRNPRDTQYF. The CDR3 coding sequence is TGTGCCAGTAGTAGAGGCCGGAACCCAAGAGATACGCAGTATTTT.

The rearrangement joins TRBV28 to TRBJ1-2; tentative D call: TRBD1 (5 bases). CDR3 length equals 13 residues. Germline V lookup: CDR1 MDHEN, CDR2 SYDVKM. The V and J ends lost 5 bases and 4 bases respectively, with 11 bases between them. CDR3 amino acids: CASSSGGFYGYTF. CDR3 sequence (DNA): TGTGCCAGCAGTAGCGGGGGTTTCTATGGCTACACCTTC.

This clone appeared once. V usage is TRBV28 and J usage is TRBJ1-2, with D uncertain. The CDR3 length is 13 residues. The V gene lost 1 base and the J gene lost 8 bases, with 11 bases spanning the gap. Per the germline V gene, CDR1 is MDHEN and CDR2 is SYDVKM. CDR3 bases: TGTGCCAGCAGTTTATTCACATCCAACGGCTACACCTTC. This translates into CASSLFTSNGYTF.

CDR3 nucleotides: TGTGCCAGCACCGCGGGGACAGGGGTCTCCTATGGCTACACCTTC. This translates into CASTAGTGVSYGYTF. V usage is TRBV2 and J usage is TRBJ1-2; 10 bases agree with TRBD1. CDR3 length equals 15 residues. V was pared by 7 bases and J by 4 bases, with 9 bases of the junction left unmatched. CDR1 is SNHLY, CDR2 FYNNEI, per germline. The whole variable domain, remainder taken from reference TRBV2 and TRBJ1-2, is EPEVTQTPSHQVTQMGQEVILRCVPISNHLYFYWYRQILGQKVEFLVSFYNNEISEKSEIFDDQFSVERPDGSNFTLKIRSTKLEDSAMYFCASTAGTGVSYGYTFGSGTRLTVV.

The genes are TRBV15 and TRBJ2-7; 11 nucleotides align to TRBD2. The trim removed 0 bases at V and 0 bases at J, leaving 7 bases unmatched. The CDR3 covers 18 residues. From germline, CDR1 is LNHNV and CDR2 YYDKDF (reference sequence). DNA of the CDR3: TGTGCCACCAGCAGAGATCTACTAGCGGGAGTTAACTCCTACGAGCAGTACTTC. Its translation: CATSRDLLAGVNSYEQYF.

The CDR3 sequence is CASSPTRSPVTGELFF. The CDR3 DNA reads as TGCGCCAGCAGTCCTACTAGATCTCCGGTTACCGGGGAGCTGTTTTTT. The J gene is TRBJ2-2, the V gene TRBV10-1; D might be TRBD2 (5 bases). The germline V gene encodes CDR1 WNHNN and CDR2 SYGVQD (reference sequence). This CDR3 contains 16 residues. The ends were cut back, 5 bases at V and 5 bases at J, with 18 bases in the middle.

DNA for the CDR3: TGCGCCAGCGGCGGGCAGGGGGTCCAGCCCCAGCATTTT. Encoded protein: CASGGQGVQPQHF. V gene TRBV5-1 combines with J gene TRBJ1-5, with 7 bases that match TRBD1. CDR3 length: 13 residues. V lost 7 bases, J lost 7 bases, and 8 bases stayed unmatched. Germline V gene lookup returns CDR1 SGHRS and CDR2 YFSETQ.

The chain uses TRBV27 and TRBJ1-2; D perhaps matches TRBD1 (6 bases). V was pared by 2 bases and J by 3 bases, with 10 bases between. The CDR3 consists of 14 residues. Germline V gene data show CDR1 as MNHEY and CDR2 as SMNVEV (reference sequence). CDR3 sequence (DNA): TGTGCCAGCAGTTTAAGCAGGGGCGACTATGGCTACACCTTC. This sequence encodes CASSLSRGDYGYTF.

This clone was observed a single time. The genes are TRBV13 and TRBJ1-2; tentative D call: TRBD1 (6 bases). This CDR3 comprises 15 residues. V lost 1 base and J 1 base, leaving 10 bases between the germline ends. From germline, CDR1 is PRHDT and CDR2 FYEKMQ (reference sequence). The CDR3 sequence: CASSLAGEGNYGYTF. CDR3 DNA: TGTGCCAGCAGCTTAGCAGGGGAGGGTAACTATGGCTACACCTTC.

In regard to this clone: One end of the junction fails to match germline, which may point to a read error. The V call is TRBV29-1, the J call TRBJ1-1; 7 bases are shared with TRBD1. Germline V CDR1 and CDR2: SQVTM, ANQGSEA. The CDR3 is 16 residues long. CDR3 residues: CSVHRGDARWSTEASF. Written as DNA, the CDR3 is TGCAGCGTTCACAGGGGCGACGCACGTTGGAGCACTGAAGCTTCCTTT.

The chain carries TRBV6-5 and TRBJ2-7, with 7 nucleotides matching TRBD2. Germline V gene sequence: CDR1 MNHEY, CDR2 SVGAGI. The CDR3 length is 14 residues. The V gene end was trimmed by 5 bases and the J gene end by 0 bases; junction bases not matched to a gene: 4. The CDR3 protein is CASSRDYSSYEQYF. The CDR3 DNA is TGTGCCAGCAGTCGGGACTACAGCTCCTACGAGCAGTACTTC.

The chain employs TRBV5-1 and TRBJ2-7, with TRBD2 as a possible D gene (5 bases). V lost 4 bases and J 0 bases, leaving 14 bases between the germline ends. The CDR3 has 15 amino acids. The germline gives CDR1 SGHRS, CDR2 YFSETQ. The CDR3 reads CASSPSGGSSYEQYF. CDR3 in DNA: TGCGCCAGCAGCCCTTCTGGCGGGTCCTCCTACGAGCAGTACTTC.

This chain uses TRBV9 with TRBJ2-3, with D possibly TRBD2 on 6 matching bases. This CDR3 region has 13 residues. Germline assignment: CDR1 SGDLS and CDR2 YYNGEE. Trimming shortened V by 3 bases and J by 3 bases, and 8 bases separated the two germline ends. The CDR3 DNA follows: TGTGCCAGCAGCGACGGGAGAACAGATACGCAGTATTTT. It yields the protein CASSDGRTDTQYF.

The V and J genes are TRBV11-2 and TRBJ1-1; the D is unclear. From germline, CDR1 is SGHAT and CDR2 FQNNGV. The CDR3 contains 13 residues. Between the trimmed V and J ends, which lost 5 bases and 5 bases, there was a span of 12 bases. CDR3 bases: TGTGCCAGCAGCCCCAGGCCTGATACTGAAGCTTTCTTT. It yields the protein CASSPRPDTEAFF. Full variable domain (remainder filled in from reference TRBV11-2 and TRBJ1-1): EAGVAQSPRYKIIEKRQSVAFWCNPISGHATLYWYQQILGQGPKLLIQFQNNGVVDDSQLPKDRFSAERLKGVDSTLKIQPAKLEDSAVYLCASSPRPDTEAFFGQGTRLTVV.

The gene calls are TRBV5-1 and TRBJ2-5; 8 nucleotides match TRBD1. Per germline, CDR1 SGHRS and CDR2 YFSETQ. The CDR3 covers 15 residues. The J segment lost 4 bases and the V segment lost 7 bases, leaving 12 bases of the junction unmatched. The CDR3 loop reads CASRASTGDGETQYF. CDR3 nucleotide sequence: TGCGCCAGCCGAGCTTCGACAGGGGACGGAGAGACCCAGTACTTC.

The chain joins TRBV28 to TRBJ1-2; D not resolved. The germline gives CDR1 MDHEN, CDR2 SYDVKM. V lost 4 bases and J lost 8, with 8 bases in between. The CDR3 sequence is 11 residues long. The CDR3 is CASSSSRGYTF. The DNA of the CDR3 is TGTGCCAGCAGTTCCTCCCGGGGCTACACCTTC.